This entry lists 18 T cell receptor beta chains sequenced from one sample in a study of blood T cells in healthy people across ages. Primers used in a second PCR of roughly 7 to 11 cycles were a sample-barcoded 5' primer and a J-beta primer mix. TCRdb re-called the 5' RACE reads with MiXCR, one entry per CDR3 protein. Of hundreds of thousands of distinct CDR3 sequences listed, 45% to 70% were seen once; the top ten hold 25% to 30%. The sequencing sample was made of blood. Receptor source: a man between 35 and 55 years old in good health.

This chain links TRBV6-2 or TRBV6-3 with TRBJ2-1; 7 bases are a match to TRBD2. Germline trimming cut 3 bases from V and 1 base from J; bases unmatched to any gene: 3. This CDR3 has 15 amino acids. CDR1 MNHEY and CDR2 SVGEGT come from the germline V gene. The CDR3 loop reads CASSYREGSYNEQFF. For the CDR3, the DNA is TGTGCCAGCAGTTATAGGGAGGGATCCTACAATGAGCAGTTCTTC.

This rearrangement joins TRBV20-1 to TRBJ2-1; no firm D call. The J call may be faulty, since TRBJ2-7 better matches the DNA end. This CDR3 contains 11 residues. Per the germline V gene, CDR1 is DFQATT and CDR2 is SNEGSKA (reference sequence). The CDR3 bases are TGCAGTGCTAGCATAGTGGTGGAGCAGTACTTC. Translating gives CSASIVVEQYF.

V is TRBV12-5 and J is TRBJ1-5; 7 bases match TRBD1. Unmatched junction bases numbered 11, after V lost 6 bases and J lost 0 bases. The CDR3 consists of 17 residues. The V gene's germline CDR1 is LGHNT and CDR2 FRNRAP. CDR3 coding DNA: TGTGCTAGTGGCCTAGACAGGGTAGGGTATAGCAATCAGCCCCAGCATTTT. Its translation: CASGLDRVGYSNQPQHF.

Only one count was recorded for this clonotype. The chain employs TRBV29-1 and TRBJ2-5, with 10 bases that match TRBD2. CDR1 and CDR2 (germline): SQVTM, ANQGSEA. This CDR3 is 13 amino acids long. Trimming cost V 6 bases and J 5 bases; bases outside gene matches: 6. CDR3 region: CSVPALAGETQYF. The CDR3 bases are TGCAGCGTACCGGCACTAGCGGGGGAGACCCAGTACTTC. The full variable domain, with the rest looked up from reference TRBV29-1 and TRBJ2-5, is SAVISQKPSRDICQRGTSLTIQCQVDSQVTMMFWYRQQPGQSLTLIATANQGSEATYESGFVIDKFPISRPNLTFSTLTVSNMSPEDSSIYLCSVPALAGETQYFGPGTRLLVL.

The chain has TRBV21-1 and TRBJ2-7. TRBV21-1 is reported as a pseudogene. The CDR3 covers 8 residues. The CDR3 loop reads CASYEQYF. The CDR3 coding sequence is TGTGCTTCCTACGAGCAGTACTTC.

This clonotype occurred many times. CDR3 DNA sequence: TGCAGTGCTAGAGATCTAGGGGGCAATCAGCCCCAGCATTTT. Amino acid sequence: CSARDLGGNQPQHF. The rearrangement links TRBV20-1 to TRBJ1-5, with a tentative D call TRBD1 (5 bases). This CDR3 is built from 14 residues. Looked up from germline, CDR1 is DFQATT and CDR2 is SNEGSKA (reference sequence). Trimming left V 0 bases short and J 2 bases short, with 8 bases between.

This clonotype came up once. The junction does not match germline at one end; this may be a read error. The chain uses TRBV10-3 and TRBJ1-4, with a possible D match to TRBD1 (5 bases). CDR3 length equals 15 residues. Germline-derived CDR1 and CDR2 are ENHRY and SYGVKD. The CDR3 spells CATSESPGLYEKLFF. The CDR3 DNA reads TGTGCCACCAGTGAGTCGCCAGGGCTTTATGAAAAACTGTTTTTT.

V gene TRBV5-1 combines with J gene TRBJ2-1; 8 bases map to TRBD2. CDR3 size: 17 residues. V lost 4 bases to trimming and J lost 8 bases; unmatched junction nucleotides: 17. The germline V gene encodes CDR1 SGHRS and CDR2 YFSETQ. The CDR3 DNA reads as TGCGCCAGCAGCCCCCGGGGGGGAGGGCGGTCAGACGATGAGCAGTTCTTC. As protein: CASSPRGGGRSDDEQFF.

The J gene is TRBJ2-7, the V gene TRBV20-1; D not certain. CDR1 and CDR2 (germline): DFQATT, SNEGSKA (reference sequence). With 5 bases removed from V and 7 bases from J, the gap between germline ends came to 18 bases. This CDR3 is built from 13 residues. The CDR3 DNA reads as TGCAGTGCTTTAAGTGTGGCGCCTGATGAGCAGTACTTC. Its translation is CSALSVAPDEQYF.

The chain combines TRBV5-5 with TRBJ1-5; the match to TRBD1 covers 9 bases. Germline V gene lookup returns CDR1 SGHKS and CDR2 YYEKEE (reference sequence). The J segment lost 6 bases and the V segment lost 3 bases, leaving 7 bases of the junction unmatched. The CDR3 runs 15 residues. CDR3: CASSSGTGSGQPQHF. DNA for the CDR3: TGTGCCAGCAGCTCCGGGACAGGGTCCGGTCAGCCCCAGCATTTT.

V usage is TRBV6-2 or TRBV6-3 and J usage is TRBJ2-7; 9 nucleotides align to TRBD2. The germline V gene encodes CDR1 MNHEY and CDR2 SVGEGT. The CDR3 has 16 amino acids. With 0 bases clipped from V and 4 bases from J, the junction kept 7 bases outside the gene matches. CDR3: CASSYSRASGTYEQYF. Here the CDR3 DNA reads TGTGCCAGCAGTTACTCACGGGCTAGCGGGACATACGAGCAGTACTTC.

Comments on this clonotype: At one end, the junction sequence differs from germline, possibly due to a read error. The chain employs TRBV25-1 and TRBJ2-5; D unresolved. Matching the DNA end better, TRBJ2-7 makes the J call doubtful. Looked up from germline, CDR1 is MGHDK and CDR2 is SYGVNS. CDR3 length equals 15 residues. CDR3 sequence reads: CTSSELTGPPNEQYF. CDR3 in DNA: TGTACCAGCAGCGAGCTAACCGGGCCCCCTAACGAGCAGTACTTC.

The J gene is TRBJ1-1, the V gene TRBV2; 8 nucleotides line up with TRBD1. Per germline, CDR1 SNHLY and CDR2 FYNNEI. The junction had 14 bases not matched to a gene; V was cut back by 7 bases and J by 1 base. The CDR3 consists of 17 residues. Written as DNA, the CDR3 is TGTGCCAGCAAGAAATACTCCTCGGACAGGGAGAACACTGAAGCTTTCTTT. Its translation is CASKKYSSDRENTEAFF.

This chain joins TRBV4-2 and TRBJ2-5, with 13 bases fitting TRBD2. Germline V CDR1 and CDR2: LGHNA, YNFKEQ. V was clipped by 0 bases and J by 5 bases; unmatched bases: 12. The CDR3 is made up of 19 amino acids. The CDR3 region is CASSQDLVTSGRVWETQYF. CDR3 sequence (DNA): TGTGCCAGCAGCCAAGATTTAGTTACTAGCGGGAGGGTCTGGGAGACCCAGTACTTC.

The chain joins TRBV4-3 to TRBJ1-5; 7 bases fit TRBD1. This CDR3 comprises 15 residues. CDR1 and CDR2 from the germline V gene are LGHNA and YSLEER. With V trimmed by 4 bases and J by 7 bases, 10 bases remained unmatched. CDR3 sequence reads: CASSRAAGGGQPQHF. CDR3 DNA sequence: TGCGCCAGCAGCCGGGCGGCAGGGGGTGGACAGCCCCAGCATTTT.

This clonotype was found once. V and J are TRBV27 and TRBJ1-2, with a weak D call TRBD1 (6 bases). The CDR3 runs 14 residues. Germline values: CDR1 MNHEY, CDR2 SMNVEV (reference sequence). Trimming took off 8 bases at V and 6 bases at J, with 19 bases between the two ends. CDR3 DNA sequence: TGTGCCAGCCACCCGGGGAGGGGGGGAAATGGCTACACCTTC. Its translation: CASHPGRGGNGYTF.

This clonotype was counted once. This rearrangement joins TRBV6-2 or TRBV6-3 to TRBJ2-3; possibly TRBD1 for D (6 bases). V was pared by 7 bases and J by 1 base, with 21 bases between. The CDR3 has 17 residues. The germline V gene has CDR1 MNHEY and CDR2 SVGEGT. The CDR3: CASKLDRARRRTDTQYF. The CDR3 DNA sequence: TGTGCCAGCAAGTTGGACAGAGCGAGACGGCGCACAGATACGCAGTATTTT.

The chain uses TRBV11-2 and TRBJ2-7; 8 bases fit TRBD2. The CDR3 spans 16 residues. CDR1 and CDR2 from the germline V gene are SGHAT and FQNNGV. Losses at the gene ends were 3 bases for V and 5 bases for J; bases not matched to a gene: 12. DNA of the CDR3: TGTGCCAGCAGCTTGGGGGTACTAGCGGAAGTCGACGAGCAGTACTTC. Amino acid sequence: CASSLGVLAEVDEQYF.